The subject of this entry is one T cell receptor beta chain. This record comes from a study of blood T cells in healthy people across ages. Trimming took 0 bases from V and 5 from J, leaving 10 bases between them. CDR1 is LGHNA, CDR2 YNFKEQ, per germline. The CDR3 consists of 15 residues. A sample-barcoded 5' primer and a J-beta primer mix were used in a second PCR of about 7 to 12 cycles. Each cDNA was tagged by a template-switch adaptor containing 12 random nucleotides. TCRdb reprocessed the 5' RACE reads with MiXCR, giving one entry per CDR3 protein. The sample has around 700,000 distinct CDR3 sequences, around a quarter seen once. These data were likewise used in another study, on T cells of mothers and their children. As that study records: In related and unrelated pairs alike, thymic selection shapes TCR recombination output, with inherited differences minor. A slight, non-significant increase in overlap was found for related mother-child pairs relative to unrelated pairs.

Sample: blood. This sequence originates from a boy under 18 in good health. V usage is TRBV4-2 and J usage is TRBJ1-4; D perhaps matches TRBD1 (6 bases). CDR3 sequence reads: CASSQDHGQNEKLFF. The CDR3 bases are TGTGCCAGCAGCCAAGATCACGGACAGAATGAAAAACTGTTTTTT.